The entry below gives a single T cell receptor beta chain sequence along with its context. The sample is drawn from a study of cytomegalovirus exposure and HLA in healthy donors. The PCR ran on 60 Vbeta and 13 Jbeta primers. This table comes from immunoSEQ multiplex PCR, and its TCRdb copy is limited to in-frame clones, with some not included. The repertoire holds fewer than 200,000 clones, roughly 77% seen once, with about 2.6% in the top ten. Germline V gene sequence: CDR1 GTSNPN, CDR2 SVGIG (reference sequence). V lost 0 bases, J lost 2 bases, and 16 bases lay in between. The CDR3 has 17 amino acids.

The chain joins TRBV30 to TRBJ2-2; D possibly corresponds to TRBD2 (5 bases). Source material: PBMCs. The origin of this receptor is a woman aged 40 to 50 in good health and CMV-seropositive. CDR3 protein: CAWSVIKRAGNTGELFF. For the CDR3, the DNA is TGTGCCTGGAGTGTAATTAAAAGGGCGGGTAACACCGGGGAGCTGTTTTTT.